This is a list of T cell receptor beta chains from one sample in a study of T cells expressing NK-cell markers. TCRdb reprocessed the 5' RACE reads; each CDR3 protein has one entry and no DNA is given. Reported are a few hundred thousand distinct CDR3 sequences; the ten largest clones contain about 0.4%. Input material: blood T cells: a sorted CD56 or NKG2C T cell subset, CD4+ or CD8+ T cells, or bulk PBMC T cells (not recorded which). These receptors came from a man between 18 and 29 years old in good health. Each CDR3 is given with its conserved first and last residue.

j_call	v_call	cdr3_aa
TRBJ2-2	TRBV6-1	CASRDTGIWPTGELFF
TRBJ2-7	TRBV7-2	CASSLVAGQGSYEQYF
TRBJ2-1	TRBV11-2	CASSPDPNNEQFF
TRBJ2-7	TRBV27	CASSLRQSPTSYLYEQYF
TRBJ2-7	TRBV12-3/TRBV12-4	CASRGTGQYYEQYF
TRBJ2-3	TRBV24-1	CATSEGLAGGRDTQYF
TRBJ1-5	TRBV18	CASSPNMTGRQPQHF
TRBJ2-5	TRBV7-8	CASSFRVAGVRETQYF
TRBJ1-2	TRBV7-2	CASSLDGGTDYGYTF
TRBJ2-1	TRBV5-5	CASTSLGAGGGNEQFF
TRBJ2-3	TRBV9	CASSRGDSSTDTQYF
TRBJ2-1	TRBV12-3/TRBV12-4	CASSFGGGVSYNEQFF
TRBJ2-7	TRBV18	CASSPSDRTYYEQYF
TRBJ1-5	TRBV24-1	CATSARGLGPQHF
TRBJ2-7	TRBV5-8	CASSRTGLAGTYEQYF
TRBJ1-2	TRBV12-3/TRBV12-4	CASSLPPRDFNYGYTF
TRBJ2-5	TRBV29-1	CSVAAEYQETQYF
TRBJ2-1	TRBV15	CATSRSVGTGSRNEQFF
TRBJ2-5	TRBV6-1	CAISWGLYETQYF
TRBJ2-1	TRBV7-2	CASSQGGGRPLNEQFF
TRBJ1-4	TRBV25-1	CASGTVGKEKLFF
TRBJ1-6	TRBV9	CASSEGQGHNSPLHF
TRBJ2-2	TRBV3-1	CASSQASGELFF
TRBJ2-1	TRBV5-1	CASSIRLVRLQGYNEQFF
TRBJ1-1	TRBV29-1	CSGDRGRGSTEAFF
TRBJ1-1	TRBV4-2	CASSQAVAAEAFF
TRBJ2-1	TRBV12-3/TRBV12-4	CASSKTSGSLAEQFF
TRBJ1-1	TRBV20-1	CSAFSPRINTEAFF
TRBJ2-4	TRBV18	CASSPPLTQKNIQYF
TRBJ2-1	TRBV23-1	CASSQASADEQFF
TRBJ2-5	TRBV20-1	CSDRIRGEETQYF
TRBJ1-1	TRBV30	CAWSTDRTGYGNTEAFF
TRBJ2-6	TRBV18	CASSPTTGTGANVLTF
TRBJ2-3	TRBV29-1	CSVRVGATADTQYF
TRBJ2-3	TRBV7-2	CASSLGSEADTQYF
TRBJ1-3	TRBV4-1	CASSQPGRTGNTIYF
TRBJ2-5	TRBV14	CASSQLGLAIQETQYF
TRBJ1-1	TRBV20-1	CSAPRGTMNTEAFF
TRBJ2-6	TRBV4-1	CASSLTGRISGANVLTF
TRBJ1-4	TRBV20-1	CSASRGQGYEKLFF
TRBJ1-1	TRBV24-1	CATSEPGPNTEAFF
TRBJ2-3	TRBV12-3/TRBV12-4	CASSLERTLTDTQYF
TRBJ1-2	TRBV7-2	CASSLEYSGEGYTF
TRBJ2-2	TRBV25-1	CASSERTSGNTGELFF
TRBJ2-5	TRBV7-6	CASSPSRGQETQYF
TRBJ1-1	TRBV7-2	CASSLQGVRTEAFF
TRBJ2-7	TRBV27	CASRTRWGDISYEQYF
TRBJ1-4	TRBV20-1	CSARATGVGKLFF
TRBJ2-1	TRBV2	CASSQLGTSGNEQFF
TRBJ2-7	TRBV5-1	CASSSFGGIGYEQYF
TRBJ1-5	TRBV5-4	CASSVTPGLGNQPQHF
TRBJ1-1	TRBV7-3	CASSPGQGGEAFF
TRBJ2-1	TRBV18	CASSPYDSRESTFF
TRBJ2-1	TRBV12-3/TRBV12-4	CASRGVERYNEQFF
TRBJ1-1	TRBV12-3/TRBV12-4	CASSFHTLEAFF
TRBJ1-1	TRBV20-1	CSAPWGAAEAFF